What follows are 12 T cell receptor beta chains derived from one specimen sequenced in a study of metastatic and nonmetastatic thyroid tumors. Patients had received no treatment of any kind before thyroid surgery. MiXCR reprocessed the PCR reads for TCRdb. The data contain 13,000 to 15,000 clones, around 12% of them singletons. Sequenced material: blood. These receptors were taken from a female donor with papillary thyroid cancer or a benign thyroid nodule (not recorded which). Some clones in this sample may be carry-over from other donors' samples.

This chain joins TRBV7-3 and TRBJ1-1, with D possibly being TRBD1 (5 bases). Trimming pared 2 bases from V and 8 bases from J, leaving 12 bases between. CDR3 length: 13 amino acids. Germline-derived CDR1 and CDR2 are SGHTA and FQGTGA. The CDR3 is CASSLGRGAEAFF. CDR3 in DNA: TGTGCCAGCAGCTTAGGGAGAGGGGCGGAAGCTTTCTTT. The full variable domain, completed using reference TRBV7-3 and TRBJ1-1, is GAGVSQTPSNKVTEKGKYVELRCDPISGHTALYWYRQSLGQGPEFLIYFQGTGAADDSGLPNDRFFAVRPEGSVSTLKIQRTERGDSAVYLCASSLGRGAEAFFGQGTRLTVV.

Many counts were recorded for this clone. The chain recombines TRBV14 with TRBJ1-4; 7 nucleotides align to TRBD1. The CDR3 consists of 17 residues. Germline V lookup: CDR1 SGHDN, CDR2 FVKESK. The J segment lost 0 bases and the V segment lost 3 bases, leaving 7 bases of the junction unmatched. For the CDR3, the DNA is TGTGCCAGCAGCCAGAGACAGGGAGTGTCAACTAATGAAAAACTGTTTTTT. It is translated as CASSQRQGVSTNEKLFF.

By share of the sample, this clone is medium-sized. V is TRBV6-1 and J is TRBJ2-7; TRBD1 matches at 9 bases. The CDR3 runs to 13 residues. Germline CDR1 reads MNHNS; CDR2 reads SASEGT. V shed 9 bases, J shed 7 bases, and the junction held 10 bases outside the gene matches. The CDR3 DNA follows: TGTGCCAGTCTCAGGGACAGGGCCCGGGAGCAGTACTTC. Amino acid sequence: CASLRDRAREQYF.

The V call is TRBV28, the J call TRBJ1-2; the D gene is possibly TRBD1 (6 bases). The germline gives CDR1 MDHEN, CDR2 SYDVKM. The CDR3 is 10 residues long. Trimming took 7 bases from V and 13 from J, leaving 13 bases between them. The CDR3 here is CASKQGLSTF. The CDR3 DNA is TGTGCCAGCAAGCAGGGGTTAAGCACCTTC.

This clone was recorded many times. The chain is built from TRBV3-1 and TRBJ1-6; D possibly corresponds to TRBD1 (6 bases). The CDR3 contains 18 residues. Germline CDR1 LGHDT, CDR2 YNNKEL (reference sequence). Trimming shortened V by 2 bases and J by 0 bases, and 14 bases separated the two germline ends. The CDR3 here is CASSQNRGPSSYNSPLHF. The CDR3 DNA sequence: TGTGCCAGCAGCCAAAATCGGGGGCCGAGCTCCTATAATTCACCCCTCCACTTT. Combining the CDR3 with reference TRBV3-1 and TRBJ1-6 gives the whole variable domain DTAVSQTPKYLVTQMGNDKSIKCEQNLGHDTMYWYKQDSKKFLKIMFSYNNKELIINETVPNRFSPKSPDKAHLNLHINSLELGDSAVYFCASSQNRGPSSYNSPLHFGNGTRLTVT.

This clone was counted many times. The rearrangement links TRBV30 to TRBJ2-4; TRBD1 agrees at 9 bases. The germline V gene encodes CDR1 GTSNPN and CDR2 SVGIG (reference sequence). CDR3 length: 18 residues. V was clipped by 3 bases and J by 0 bases; unmatched bases: 12. CDR3 amino acids: CAWSARTGVTVAKNIQYF. CDR3 DNA sequence: TGTGCCTGGAGCGCACGGACAGGGGTAACCGTAGCCAAAAACATTCAGTACTTC.

Many counts were recorded for this clone. The chain uses TRBV5-1 and TRBJ2-1, with TRBD1 identical over 7 bases. The CDR3 is 15 amino acids. V was pared by 0 bases and J by 6 bases, with 6 bases of the junction left unmatched. Germline CDR1 and CDR2: SGHRS and YFSETQ. The CDR3 spells CASSLGQGFVNEQFF. Here the CDR3 DNA reads TGCGCCAGCAGCTTGGGACAGGGTTTTGTCAATGAGCAGTTCTTC.

This clone has at least ten counts. The V and J genes are TRBV2 and TRBJ2-6; possible D gene TRBD1, 8 bases. The CDR3 is 16 residues long. V lost 5 bases and J 2 bases, leaving 13 bases between the germline ends. The germline V gene encodes CDR1 SNHLY and CDR2 FYNNEI. The CDR3 DNA reads TGTGCCAGCAGTCCACAGGGGGGGCCTGGGGCCAACGTCCTGACTTTC. Translated, it gives CASSPQGGPGANVLTF.

This clone was recorded at least ten times. The V gene is TRBV5-5, the J gene TRBJ2-5; TRBD1 matches 10 bases. V gave up 4 bases and J gave up 3 bases; unmatched junction bases: 9. CDR1 SGHKS and CDR2 YYEKEE come from the germline V gene (reference sequence). The CDR3 loop spans 16 amino acids. CDR3 region: CASSKVGTGEKETQYF. CDR3 bases: TGTGCCAGCAGCAAGGTGGGGACAGGGGAGAAAGAGACCCAGTACTTC.

In this sample, this clone turned up many times. The rearrangement uses TRBV25-1 and TRBJ1-1; the match to TRBD1 covers 7 bases. The CDR3 extends over 18 amino acids. Germline CDR1 reads MGHDK; CDR2 reads SYGVNS. V shed 3 bases, J shed 1 base, and the junction held 14 bases outside the gene matches. The chain's CDR3 is CASSDRVEGAIGNTEAFF. Written as DNA, the CDR3 is TGTGCCAGCAGTGACCGTGTGGAGGGGGCTATTGGGAACACTGAAGCTTTCTTT.

The J gene is TRBJ2-7, the V gene TRBV20-1, with 13 bases fitting TRBD2. CDR3 length: 14 amino acids. V trimming: 6 bases; J trimming: 2 bases; junction bases outside the gene matches: 4. The germline CDR1 and CDR2 sequences are DFQATT and SNEGSKA (reference sequence). The CDR3 spells CSARTSGSPYEQYF. The CDR3 DNA reads as TGCAGTGCCAGGACTAGCGGGAGTCCCTACGAGCAGTACTTC.

The rearrangement uses TRBV30 and TRBJ2-5; the D call may be TRBD1 or TRBD2 (6 bases each). The germline gives CDR1 GTSNPN, CDR2 SVGIG (reference sequence). The CDR3 is 14 residues long. The CDR3 loop reads CAWGSVEGGETQYF. The DNA for the CDR3 is TGTGCATGGGGGTCCGTGGAGGGGGGAGAGACCCAGTACTTC.